This entry describes one TCR beta chain. Its antigen is currently unknown. These data originate in a study of T cells in Graves' hyperthyroidism and ophthalmopathy. Study observations and caveats: Most thyroid clonotypes expanded above 0.001 were also detected in blood. Ophthalmopathy was told apart from stable hyperthyroidism by a 13 V-J model.

With duration under 3 months, ophthalmopathy was active: Clinical Activity Score at least 3, NOSPECS at least 4. The authors obtained PBMCs from 9 to 10 ml of fresh peripheral blood. Amplified TCR beta CDR3 regions derived from RNA transcripts. The HTBI set primed first-round TCR CDR3 RT-PCR. TCRdb ran MiXCR on the multiplex PCR reads and lists one entry per CDR3 protein. The sample shows some 500,000 distinct CDR3 sequences, about 16% of them seen only once. Material for sequencing was blood. This receptor was identified in a woman aged 25 to 45 with Graves' ophthalmopathy.

CDR3 in DNA: TGTGCCAGCAGTGATTTCGGCGGGGCTCCCTACGAGCAGTACTTC. It yields the protein CASSDFGGAPYEQYF. The V call is TRBV27, the J call TRBJ2-7; TRBD2 is a possible D gene (6 bases). Germline V gene sequence: CDR1 MNHEY, CDR2 SMNVEV (reference sequence). This CDR3 is 15 amino acids long. Trimming removed 5 bases from V and 2 bases from J, with 16 bases in between.